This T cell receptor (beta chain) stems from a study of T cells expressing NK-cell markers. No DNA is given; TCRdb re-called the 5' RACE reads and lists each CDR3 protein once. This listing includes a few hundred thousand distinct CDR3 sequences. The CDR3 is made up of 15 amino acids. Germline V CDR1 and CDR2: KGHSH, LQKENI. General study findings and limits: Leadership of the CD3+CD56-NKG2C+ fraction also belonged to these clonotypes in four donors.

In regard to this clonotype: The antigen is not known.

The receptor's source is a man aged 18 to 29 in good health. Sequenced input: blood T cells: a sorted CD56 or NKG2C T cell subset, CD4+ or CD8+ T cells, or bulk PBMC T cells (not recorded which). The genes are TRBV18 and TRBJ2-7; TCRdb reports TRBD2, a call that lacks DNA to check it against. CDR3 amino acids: CASSLQSGGPYEQYF.